What follows are 30 T cell receptor beta chains derived from one specimen sequenced in a study of control samples from healthy donors and cancer patients. Sequencing used immunoSEQ multiplex PCR; TCRdb keeps in-frame clones, though not all of them. The repertoire holds 150,000 to 200,000 clones, roughly 89% seen once, with 9.5% to 15% in the top ten. The sequenced material came from blood. Receptors originate from a man aged 30-40 years in good health.

The chain combines TRBV5-5 with TRBJ2-1; D is unclear. CDR3 size: 12 residues. The germline V gene encodes CDR1 SGHKS and CDR2 YYEKEE (reference sequence). V was pared by 0 bases and J by 8 bases, with 6 bases between. CDR3 nucleotides: TGTGCCAGCAGCTTGGGAGTCTATGAGCAGTTCTTC. It encodes CASSLGVYEQFF.

This chain uses TRBV19 with TRBJ2-3; tentatively, D is TRBD1 (5 bases). CDR1 is LNHDA and CDR2 is SQIVND in the germline V gene (reference sequence). The CDR3 sequence is 11 residues long. The V and J ends lost 4 bases and 6 bases respectively, with 5 bases between them. DNA of the CDR3: TGTGCCAGTAGTACAGGGGATACGCAGTATTTT. Its protein product is CASSTGDTQYF.

The chain joins TRBV6-2 or TRBV6-3 to TRBJ2-1, with D possibly being TRBD2 (6 bases). The CDR3 spans 15 residues. Germline V CDR1 and CDR2: MNHEY, SVGEGT. Trimming left V 4 bases short and J 0 bases short, with 10 bases between. The CDR3 DNA reads TGTGCCAGCAGTTCCGGGACTCCCTCCTACAATGAGCAGTTCTTC. It yields the protein CASSSGTPSYNEQFF.

The chain combines TRBV6-6 with TRBJ1-2, with D possibly being TRBD1 (5 bases). Between the trimmed V and J ends, which lost 5 bases and 0 bases, there was a span of 7 bases. CDR3 size: 13 residues. Germline V CDR1 and CDR2: MNHNY, SVGAGI (reference sequence). The CDR3 region has the DNA TGTGCCAGCAGTGGGGACGCTAACTATGGCTACACCTTC. It translates to CASSGDANYGYTF.

This rearrangement joins TRBV29-1 to TRBJ2-5; D not certain. Trimming stripped 5 bases from V and 2 bases from J, with 15 bases between. The CDR3 totals 14 residues. Germline CDR1 and CDR2: SQVTM and ANQGSEA. The CDR3 nucleotides are TGCAGCGTTCGGTTACCGCTCTCACAAGAGACCCAGTACTTC. Its translation is CSVRLPLSQETQYF.

The chain uses TRBV2 and TRBJ2-1; 10 bases line up with TRBD1. The CDR3 has 17 residues. The V gene's germline CDR1 is SNHLY and CDR2 FYNNEI. With V trimmed by 4 bases and J by 8 bases, 14 bases remained unmatched. CDR3 DNA sequence: TGTGCCAGCAGTGGCAGCCACGGACAGGGGGTTCAATATGAGCAGTTCTTC. This sequence encodes CASSGSHGQGVQYEQFF.

For this clone: At one boundary the junction diverges from the germline segment, which might be a read error. The CDR3 here is CASRPTTGFLVF. The CDR3 DNA reads as TGTGCCAGCAGGCCTACTACAGGGTTTCTGGTCTTC. V is TRBV6-5 and J is TRBJ2-1, with D possibly matching TRBD1 (6 bases). Germline V gene lookup returns CDR1 MNHEY and CDR2 SVGAGI. This CDR3 has 12 residues.

This chain links TRBV18 with TRBJ1-3; 8 bases fit TRBD1. This CDR3 comprises 13 residues. V shed 5 bases and J 6 bases; nucleotides not matched to a gene: 3. Germline CDR1 and CDR2: KGHSH and LQKENI. The CDR3 nucleotides are TGTGCCAGCTCATCGGGACAGGCAAACACCATATATTTT. It codes for CASSSGQANTIYF. Supplemented by reference TRBV18 and TRBJ1-3, the full variable domain reads NAGVMQNPRHLVRRRGQEARLRCSPMKGHSHVYWYRQLPEEGLKFMVYLQKENIIDESGMPKERFSAEFPKEGPSILRIQQVVRGDSAAYFCASSSGQANTIYFGEGSWLTVV.

The V gene is TRBV6-5, the J gene TRBJ2-7; no clear D gene. The V end was cut by 7 bases, the J end by 0 bases, with 10 bases between. The CDR3 runs 13 residues. The germline V gene encodes CDR1 MNHEY and CDR2 SVGAGI. In nucleotides, the CDR3 is TGTGCCAGCACTCCCCCGAGCTCCTACGAGCAGTACTTC. Translation gives CASTPPSSYEQYF.

The CDR3 bases are TGTGCCACCAGTGATCCAAACACGGGGGGAGAGACCCAGTACTTC. It specifies CATSDPNTGGETQYF. The gene calls are TRBV24-1 and TRBJ2-5; 7 bases are shared with TRBD2. Germline lookup yields CDR1 KGHDR and CDR2 SFDVKD. CDR3 length equals 15 residues. The trim removed 3 bases at V and 4 bases at J, leaving 7 bases unmatched.

The V gene is TRBV30, the J gene TRBJ2-3; D ambiguous. The germline V gene encodes CDR1 GTSNPN and CDR2 SVGIG (reference sequence). This CDR3 contains 12 residues. Trimming shortened V by 2 bases and J by 3 bases, and 6 bases separated the two germline ends. The CDR3 DNA is TGTGCCTGGAGTCCCGGGACAGATACGCAGTATTTT. Amino acid sequence: CAWSPGTDTQYF.

The chain links TRBV6-5 to TRBJ1-2; perhaps TRBD1 as D (6 bases). The germline V and J ends were trimmed by 6 bases and 0 bases, with 14 bases remaining between them. The length of the CDR3 is 15 residues. Germline V gene sequence: CDR1 MNHEY, CDR2 SVGAGI. The CDR3 DNA reads as TGTGCCAGCAGGCGGACAGACCGCTCTAACTATGGCTACACCTTC. It translates to CASRRTDRSNYGYTF.

The chain uses TRBV2 and TRBJ1-2; D is unresolved. CDR1 and CDR2 from the germline V gene are SNHLY and FYNNEI. CDR3 length: 13 residues. The V gene lost 7 bases and the J gene lost 6 bases, with 15 bases spanning the gap. The CDR3: CASTLSDQNGYTF. The CDR3 DNA reads as TGTGCCAGCACCCTCTCTGACCAGAATGGCTACACCTTC.

The genes are TRBV7-2 and TRBJ2-1, with 8 nucleotides matching TRBD2. V trimming: 4 bases; J trimming: 0 bases; junction bases outside the gene matches: 5. The CDR3 consists of 16 residues. Germline assignment: CDR1 SGHTA and CDR2 FQGNSA. DNA of the CDR3: TGTGCCAGCAGCTCCCCAGCGGGGGCCTCCTACAATGAGCAGTTCTTC. Its translation is CASSSPAGASYNEQFF. Full variable domain (rest looked up from reference TRBV7-2 and TRBJ2-1): GAGVSQSPSNKVTEKGKDVELRCDPISGHTALYWYRQSLGQGLEFLIYFQGNSAPDKSGLPSDRFSAERTGGSVSTLTIQRTQQEDSAVYLCASSSPAGASYNEQFFGPGTRLTVL.

CDR3 bases: TGTGCCAGCTCACCACCGGGACAGGGATATCAGCCCCAGCATTTT. This gives the protein CASSPPGQGYQPQHF. The gene calls are TRBV18 and TRBJ1-5, with TRBD1 matching over 9 bases. Trimming cost V 0 bases and J 5 bases; bases outside gene matches: 2. The CDR3 has 15 residues. CDR1 is KGHSH, CDR2 LQKENI, per germline.

The chain links TRBV29-1 to TRBJ2-2, with D unresolved. Germline CDR1 reads SQVTM; CDR2 reads ANQGSEA. CDR3 length: 11 amino acids. V lost 5 bases, J lost 1 base, and 2 bases lay in between. For the CDR3, the DNA is TGCAGCGTTAAGAACACCGGGGAGCTGTTTTTT. Translated: CSVKNTGELFF.

The chain carries TRBV11-3 and TRBJ2-3; TRBD2 matches 16 bases. Losses at the gene ends were 4 bases for V and 1 base for J; bases not matched to a gene: 5. The CDR3 contains 18 residues. Germline values: CDR1 SGHNT, CDR2 YENEEA. This CDR3 reads CASSSGTSGGAGTDTQYF. The CDR3 bases are TGTGCCAGCAGCTCGGGGACTAGCGGGGGGGCGGGCACAGATACGCAGTATTTT.

The rearrangement links TRBV28 to TRBJ1-5, with a possible D match to TRBD1 (5 bases). The germline V gene has CDR1 MDHEN and CDR2 SYDVKM. The ends were cut back, 1 base at V and 3 bases at J, with 13 bases in the middle. The CDR3 runs 16 residues. The CDR3 DNA reads as TGTGCCAGCAGTTTATTAGACAGCGTTAACAATCAGCCCCAGCATTTT. This gives the protein CASSLLDSVNNQPQHF.

This chain joins TRBV27 and TRBJ2-5; 9 bases align to TRBD1. Germline V gene data show CDR1 as MNHEY and CDR2 as SMNVEV (reference sequence). The CDR3 consists of 11 residues. V was clipped by 8 bases and J by 5 bases; unmatched bases: 0. The CDR3 is CASGTGETQYF. The CDR3 region has the DNA TGTGCCAGCGGGACAGGGGAGACCCAGTACTTC.

The chain recombines TRBV3-1 (or the pseudogene TRBV3-2) with TRBJ2-3; possibly TRBD2 for D (6 bases). V gave up 2 bases and J gave up 4 bases, with 10 bases separating them. Germline V gene sequence: CDR1 LGHDT, CDR2 YNNKEL (reference sequence). The CDR3 has 14 residues. The CDR3 is CASSQQWGADTQYF. In DNA, the CDR3 is TGTGCCAGCAGCCAACAATGGGGGGCAGATACGCAGTATTTT.

The rearrangement uses TRBV20-1 and TRBJ1-2; D is ambiguous. Germline V gives CDR1 DFQATT, CDR2 SNEGSKA (reference sequence). Trimming stripped 6 bases from V and 2 bases from J, with 7 bases between. CDR3 length: 11 amino acids. The DNA of the CDR3 is TGCAGTGCCACGATAAACTATGGCTACACCTTC. Translated, it gives CSATINYGYTF.

The chain couples TRBV5-1 to TRBJ2-6; perhaps TRBD2 as D (5 bases). Trimming left V 4 bases short and J 1 base short, with 9 bases between. Per the germline V gene, CDR1 is SGHRS and CDR2 is YFSETQ. This CDR3 has 15 amino acids. The CDR3 spells CASSTGSSGANVLTF. The CDR3 region has the DNA TGCGCCAGCAGCACGGGGAGTTCTGGGGCCAACGTCCTGACTTTC.

The chain uses TRBV11-3 and TRBJ2-1, with TRBD1 as a possible D gene (5 bases). This CDR3 has 13 residues. Germline V CDR1 and CDR2: SGHNT, YENEEA. Trimming removed 5 bases from V and 5 bases from J, with 10 bases in between. The CDR3 region has the DNA TGTGCCAGCAGCCCGACAGTTGACAATGAGCAGTTCTTC. As protein: CASSPTVDNEQFF.

This clone occurred once. The genes are TRBV6-5 and TRBJ2-3; D is perhaps TRBD2 (5 bases). V lost 2 bases to trimming and J lost 5 bases, with 11 bases between them. Per the germline V gene, CDR1 is MNHEY and CDR2 is SVGAGI. CDR3 size: 14 residues. Here the CDR3 reads CASSYVRAGDTQYF. The DNA of the CDR3 is TGTGCCAGCAGTTACGTGCGGGCCGGAGATACGCAGTATTTT.

This clone is a singleton in its sample. V and J are TRBV5-4 and TRBJ2-3; weak D call: TRBD2 (6 bases). The germline CDR1 and CDR2 sequences are SGHNT and YYREEE (reference sequence). The CDR3 is 14 residues long. Trimming pared 10 bases from V and 2 bases from J, leaving 17 bases between. The CDR3 bases are TGTGCCCGAGGATACGGGGGAATCACAGATACGCAGTATTTT. Translated, it gives CARGYGGITDTQYF.

This chain joins TRBV15 and TRBJ2-6; 7 bases match TRBD1. V was clipped by 4 bases and J by 4 bases; unmatched bases: 7. Germline loops: CDR1 LNHNV, CDR2 YYDKDF (reference sequence). CDR3 size: 16 residues. CDR3 protein: CATSMRKGAGANVLTF. CDR3 in DNA: TGTGCCACCAGCATGAGGAAGGGGGCGGGGGCCAACGTCCTGACTTTC.

The chain recombines TRBV19 with TRBJ1-1; TRBD1 might be the D (6 bases). Germline V gene lookup returns CDR1 LNHDA and CDR2 SQIVND (reference sequence). The length of the CDR3 is 15 residues. V lost 5 bases and J lost 1, with 14 bases in between. As DNA, the CDR3 is TGTGCCAGTAGTCCTTACCGGGACAAGAACACTGAAGCTTTCTTT. Amino acids: CASSPYRDKNTEAFF.

V and J are TRBV7-9 and TRBJ1-1; 8 bases fit TRBD1. The V and J ends lost 6 bases and 4 bases, in that order; junction bases with no gene match: 7. The germline V gene has CDR1 SEHNR and CDR2 FQNEAQ (reference sequence). The CDR3 is 14 amino acids. In DNA form, the CDR3 reads TGTGCCAGCAGTGGACAGGGAGGTGCCACTGAAGCTTTCTTT. Amino acid sequence: CASSGQGGATEAFF.

The J gene is TRBJ1-1, the V gene TRBV6-5; D may be TRBD1 (5 bases). Trimming left V 2 bases short and J 6 bases short, with 10 bases between. CDR1 is MNHEY and CDR2 is SVGAGI in the germline V gene. This CDR3 comprises 13 residues. The CDR3 DNA reads as TGTGCCAGCAGTTACGCAGGGAGCGCTGAAGCTTTCTTT. Translated: CASSYAGSAEAFF.

V usage is TRBV6-2 or TRBV6-3 and J usage is TRBJ2-7, with D perhaps matching TRBD2 (5 bases). Germline V gene data show CDR1 as MNHEY and CDR2 as SVGEGT. This CDR3 is built from 15 residues. Trimming removed 2 bases from V and 2 bases from J, with 13 bases in between. DNA for the CDR3: TGTGCCAGCAGTTACCCGGCGGGCATTACCTACGAGCAGTACTTC. Residues: CASSYPAGITYEQYF.